Listed below are T cell receptor beta chains from one sample, sequenced in a study of blood T cell repertoires in COVID-19. TCRdb's table, derived via immunoSEQ multiplex PCR, lists solely in-frame clones and lacks some. Here the sample spans approximately 180,000 clones, approximately 86% being singletons. The source material was PBMCs or T cells enriched from blood (not recorded which). These receptors came from a woman in her fifties or sixties with acute COVID-19. The CDR3 runs from the conserved cysteine through the conserved F or W. The D gene is left open where the match is weak. Size tells how often a clone was seen (once, few, many) or the class of an expanded clone, and some rows leave it out.

>TRBJ2-2|once|TRBD2|TRBV3-1/TRBV3-2
TGTGCCAGCAGCCCGCCGGGACTAGCAACCGGGGAGCTGTTTTTT
CASSPPGLATGELFF
>TRBJ2-5|few|TRBD1|TRBV5-1
TGCGCCAGCAGCCCCGGGACAGGGGCGGAGACCCAGTACTTC
CASSPGTGAETQYF
>TRBJ1-1|-|-|TRBV4-2
TGTGCCAGCAGCCAGCCGGGAGACTTTTTTGAAGCTTTCTTT
CASSQPGDFFEAFF
>TRBJ2-3|-|TRBD2|TRBV5-5
TGTGCCAGCAGCTTGGCCTTGGCGGGAGTTTATTTT
CASSLALAGVYF
>TRBJ1-3|-|TRBD1|TRBV10-3
TGTGCCATCAGTGAATCACCGGGACAGGTTAGGTGGACCATATATTTT
CAISESPGQVRWTIYF
>TRBJ2-1|-|TRBD2|TRBV19
TGTGCCAGTAGTATGCAACTAGCGGGGGGCCGCCTCTACAATGAGCAGTTCTTC
CASSMQLAGGRLYNEQFF
>TRBJ1-5|-|-|TRBV19
TGTGCCAGTACGGGGGTCAGCCCTTTCAATCAGCCCCAGCATTTT
CASTGVSPFNQPQHF
>TRBJ1-2|-|-|TRBV6-5
TGTGCCAGCAATGGCGGGGACTATGGCTACACCTTC
CASNGGDYGYTF
>TRBJ1-6|-|-|TRBV6-5
TGTGCCAGCAGTTCCCCCCTAGGCTCACCCCTCCACTTT
CASSSPLGSPLHF
>TRBJ1-6|-|-|TRBV7-2
TGTGCCAGCAGCTCCCAGGTGGTGTCACCCCTCCACTTT
CASSSQVVSPLHF
>TRBJ2-7|-|TRBD2|TRBV7-2
TGTGCCAGCAGCCCCGGGGGGGGGCAGGGAGCCTACGAGCAGTACTTC
CASSPGGGQGAYEQYF
>TRBJ1-5|-|-|TRBV5-1
TGCGCCAGCAGCTTGGGGGACACCCACAATCAGCCCCAGCATTTT
CASSLGDTHNQPQHF
>TRBJ2-5|-|-|TRBV7-2
TGTGCCAGCAGCTTAAACTCGGGTAGGGGGACCCAGTACTTC
CASSLNSGRGTQYF
>TRBJ2-5|-|TRBD2|TRBV7-8
TGTGCCAGCGGCCCGGGACTAGCGGGACGGGGAGAGACCCAGTACTTC
CASGPGLAGRGETQYF
>TRBJ1-6|-|-|TRBV18
TGTGCCAGCTCACCACCCCTTAATTCACCCCTCCACTTT
CASSPPLNSPLHF